This T cell receptor beta chain came from a study of control samples from healthy donors and cancer patients. TCRdb keeps only in-frame clones here, not all; method: immunoSEQ multiplex PCR. Of about 40,000 clones detected, 70% to 90% appear once; the ten largest clones hold roughly 10%. This clone was detected once. Germline V lookup: CDR1 SGHAT, CDR2 FQDESV (reference sequence). The length of the CDR3 is 15 residues. The V and J ends lost 4 bases and 3 bases, in that order; junction bases with no gene match: 8. This sequence was found in a woman aged 60-75 years with lung cancer. Material for sequencing was PBMCs. This rearrangement joins TRBV11-1 to TRBJ2-5; 7 bases line up with TRBD2. CDR3 in amino acids: CASSSGGRPEETQYF. The CDR3 coding sequence is TGTGCCAGCAGCTCTGGCGGGAGACCGGAAGAGACCCAGTACTTC.